This is a list of T cell receptor beta chains from one sample in a study of PD-1 blockade in classical Hodgkin lymphoma. Using immunoSEQ multiplex PCR, the repertoire was profiled, and TCRdb retains in-frame clones only, with some absent. Among approximately 61,000 clones listed, approximately 90% were seen once. This specimen was peripheral blood mononuclear cells (PBMCs), taken before the fourth cycle of nivolumab. These receptor sequences come from a human donor with classical Hodgkin lymphoma. CDR3s include the opening cysteine and the closing phenylalanine or tryptophan. D genes are given only for firm matches. The listing skips clone size in some rows; elsewhere it reads once, few, many or a size class.

size	J	V	D	CDR3	DNA
.	TRBJ1-2	TRBV28	.	CASSFRDGYTF	TGTGCCAGCAGTTTTAGGGATGGCTACACCTTC
many	TRBJ1-1	TRBV30	.	CAWGKLRLGTEAFF	TGTGCCTGGGGGAAATTGAGGCTGGGCACTGAAGCTTTCTTT
.	TRBJ2-5	TRBV28	.	CASGGKGSETQYF	TGTGCCAGCGGGGGTAAAGGCTCAGAGACCCAGTACTTC
.	TRBJ1-2	TRBV5-1	.	CASSLRVDNYGYTF	TGCGCCAGCAGCTTGAGGGTGGACAACTATGGCTACACCTTC
.	TRBJ1-1	TRBV28	.	CASSFIRMNTEAFF	TGTGCCAGCAGTTTTATTCGGATGAACACTGAAGCTTTCTTT
once	TRBJ1-2	TRBV9	TRBD1	CASSADRNYGYTF	TGTGCCAGCAGCGCGGACAGGAACTATGGCTACACCTTC
few	TRBJ1-5	TRBV2	TRBD1	CASSERMTGWNNQPQHF	TGTGCCAGCAGTGAACGTATGACAGGGTGGAACAATCAGCCCCAGCATTTT
few	TRBJ1-6	TRBV7-6	.	CASSFGGLGSPLHF	TGTGCCAGCAGCTTCGGGGGCTTAGGTTCACCCCTCCACTTT
.	TRBJ1-4	TRBV2	TRBD1	CASSAAESQGANEKLFF	TGTGCCAGCAGTGCGGCGGAATCCCAGGGGGCGAATGAAAAACTGTTTTTT
.	TRBJ1-1	TRBV5-1	.	CASSLAGPAGTEAFF	TGCGCCAGCAGCTTGGCGGGGCCGGCAGGGACTGAAGCTTTCTTT
.	TRBJ2-7	TRBV27	.	CASKKLRNRQESRFEQYF	TGTGCCAGCAAAAAGCTGCGGAACCGACAGGAGTCTCGATTCGAGCAGTACTTC